This entry is about one TCR beta chain. Its target is not known. This record belongs to a study of HIV-infected patients and healthy controls. Study-level information: All patients had undetectable virus after a further year of therapy, about 65% of the 16 by the second bleed. Study-level results: MAIT alpha-chain CDR3s were frequent in healthy controls, depleted in HIV+. Significant mean usage differences between HIV-infected patients and controls involved eight alpha and eight beta V genes.

Antiretroviral therapy had run roughly three months, about 14 weeks, before follow-up blood collection. No cell fractionation was done, so the repertoire covers all unsorted peripheral blood T cells. Alpha and beta constant-region primers primed reverse transcription of approximately 0.55 ug RNA. Each of the alpha and beta chains got its own library through chain-specific third strand synthesis with indices. The library got P5 and P7 elements plus a second index, then an approximately 25-cycle PCR. TCRdb re-analysed the 5' RACE reads in MiXCR, keeping a single row per CDR3 protein. This table holds around 2,300 distinct CDR3 sequences, about 15% found once. This specimen was blood, taken during antiretroviral therapy. This TCR was sampled from an adult with HIV infection.

CDR3: CSVDGGNPYEQYF. CDR3 nucleotide sequence: TGCAGCGTTGATGGGGGGAACCCCTACGAGCAGTACTTC. The chain recombines TRBV29-1 with TRBJ2-7, with D possibly being TRBD2 (6 bases). This CDR3 contains 13 residues. Trimming removed 3 bases from V and 2 bases from J, with 11 bases in between. Germline CDR1 is SQVTM and CDR2 is ANQGSEA.